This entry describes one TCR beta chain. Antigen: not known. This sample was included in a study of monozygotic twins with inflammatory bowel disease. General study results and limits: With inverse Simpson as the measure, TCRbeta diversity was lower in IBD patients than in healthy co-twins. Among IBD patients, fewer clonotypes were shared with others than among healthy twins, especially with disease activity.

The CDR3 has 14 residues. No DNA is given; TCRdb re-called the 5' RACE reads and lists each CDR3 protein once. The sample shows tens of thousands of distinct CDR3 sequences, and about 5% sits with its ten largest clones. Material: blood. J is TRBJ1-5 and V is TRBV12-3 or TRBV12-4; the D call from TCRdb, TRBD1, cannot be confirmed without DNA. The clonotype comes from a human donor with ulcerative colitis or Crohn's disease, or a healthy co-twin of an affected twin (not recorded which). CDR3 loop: CASSGTGGKQPQHF.